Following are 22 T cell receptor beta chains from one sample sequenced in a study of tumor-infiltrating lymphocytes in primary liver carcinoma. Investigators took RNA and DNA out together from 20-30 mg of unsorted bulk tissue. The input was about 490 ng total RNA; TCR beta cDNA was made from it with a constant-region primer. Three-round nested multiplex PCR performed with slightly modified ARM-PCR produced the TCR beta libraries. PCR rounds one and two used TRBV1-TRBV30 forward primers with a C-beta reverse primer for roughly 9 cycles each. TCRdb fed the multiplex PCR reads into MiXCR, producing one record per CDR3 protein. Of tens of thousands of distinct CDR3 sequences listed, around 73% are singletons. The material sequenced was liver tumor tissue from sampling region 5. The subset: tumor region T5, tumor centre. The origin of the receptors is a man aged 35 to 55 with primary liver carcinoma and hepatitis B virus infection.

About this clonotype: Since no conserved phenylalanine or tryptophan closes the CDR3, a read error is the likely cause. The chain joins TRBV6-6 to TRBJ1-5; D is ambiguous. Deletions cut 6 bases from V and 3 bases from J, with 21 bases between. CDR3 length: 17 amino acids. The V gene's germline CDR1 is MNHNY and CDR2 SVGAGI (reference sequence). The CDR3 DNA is TGTGCCAGCAGCCCCCACCCGGACGATCGTTTCAATCAGCCCCAGCATTCT. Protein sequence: CASSPHPDDRFNQPQHS.

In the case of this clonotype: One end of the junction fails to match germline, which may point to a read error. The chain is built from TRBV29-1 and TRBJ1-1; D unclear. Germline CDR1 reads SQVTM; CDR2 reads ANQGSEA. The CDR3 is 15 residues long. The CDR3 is CSIQAGWGMNTEAFF. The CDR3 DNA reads TGCAGCATTCAGGCGGGGTGGGGAATGAATACTGAAGCTTTCTTT.

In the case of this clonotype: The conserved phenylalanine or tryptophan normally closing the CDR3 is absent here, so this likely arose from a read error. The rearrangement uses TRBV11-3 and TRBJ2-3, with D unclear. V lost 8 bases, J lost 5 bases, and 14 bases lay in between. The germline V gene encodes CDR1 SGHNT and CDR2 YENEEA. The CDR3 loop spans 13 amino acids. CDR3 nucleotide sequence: TGTGCCAGCGGTTTAGCCCACAGAGATACGCAGTATCTT. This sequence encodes CASGLAHRDTQYL.

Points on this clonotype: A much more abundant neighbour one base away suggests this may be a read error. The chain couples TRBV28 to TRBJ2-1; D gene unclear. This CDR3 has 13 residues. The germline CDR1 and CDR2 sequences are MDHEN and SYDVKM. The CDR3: CASSLSPFNVQFF. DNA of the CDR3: TGTGCCAGCAGTTTAAGTCCATTTAATGTGCAGTTCTTC.

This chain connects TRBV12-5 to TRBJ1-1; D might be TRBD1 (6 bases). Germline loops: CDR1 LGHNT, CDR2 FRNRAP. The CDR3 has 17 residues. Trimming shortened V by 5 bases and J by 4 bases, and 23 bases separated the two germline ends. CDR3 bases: TGTGCTAGTGGTATGCCTAAAAACCGGGACAAAGTCACTGAAGCTTTCTTT. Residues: CASGMPKNRDKVTEAFF.

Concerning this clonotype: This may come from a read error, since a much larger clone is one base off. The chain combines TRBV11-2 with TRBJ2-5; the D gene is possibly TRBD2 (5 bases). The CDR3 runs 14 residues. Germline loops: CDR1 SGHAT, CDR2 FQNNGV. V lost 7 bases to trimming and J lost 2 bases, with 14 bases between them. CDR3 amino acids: CASTRAVGQETQYF. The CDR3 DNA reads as TGTGCCAGCACCCGAGCGGTAGGACAAGAGACCCAGTACTTC.

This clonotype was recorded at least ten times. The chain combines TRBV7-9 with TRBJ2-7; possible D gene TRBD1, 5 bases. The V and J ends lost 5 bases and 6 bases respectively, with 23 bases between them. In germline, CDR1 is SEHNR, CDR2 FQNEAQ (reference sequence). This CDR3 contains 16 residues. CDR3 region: CASSRSSGPGQGEQYF. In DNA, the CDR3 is TGTGCCAGCAGCCGATCTAGTGGACCCGGGCAGGGCGAGCAGTACTTC.

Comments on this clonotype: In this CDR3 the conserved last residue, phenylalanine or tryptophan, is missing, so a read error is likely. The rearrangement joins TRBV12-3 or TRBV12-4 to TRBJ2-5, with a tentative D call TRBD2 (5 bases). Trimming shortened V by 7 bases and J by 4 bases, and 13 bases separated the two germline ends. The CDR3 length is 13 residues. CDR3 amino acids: CASIRSGTETQYS. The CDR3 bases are TGTGCCAGCATCCGAAGCGGAACAGAGACCCAGTACTCC.

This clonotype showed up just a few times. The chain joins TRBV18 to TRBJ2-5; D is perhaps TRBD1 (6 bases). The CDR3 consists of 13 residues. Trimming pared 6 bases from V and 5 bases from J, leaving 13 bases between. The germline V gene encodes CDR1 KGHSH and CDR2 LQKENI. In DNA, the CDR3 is TGTGCCAGCTCTAGAGGGACACTTGAGACCCAGTACTTC. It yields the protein CASSRGTLETQYF. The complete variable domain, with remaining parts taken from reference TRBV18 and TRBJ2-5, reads NAGVMQNPRHLVRRRGQEARLRCSPMKGHSHVYWYRQLPEEGLKFMVYLQKENIIDESGMPKERFSAEFPKEGPSILRIQQVVRGDSAAYFCASSRGTLETQYFGPGTRLLVL.

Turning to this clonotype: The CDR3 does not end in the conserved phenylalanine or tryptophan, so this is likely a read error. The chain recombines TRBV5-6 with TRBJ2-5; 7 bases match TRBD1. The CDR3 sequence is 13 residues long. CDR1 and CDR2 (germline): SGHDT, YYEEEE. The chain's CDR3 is CVSSLGQQETQYS. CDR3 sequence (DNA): TGTGTCAGCAGCTTGGGACAGCAAGAGACCCAGTACTCC.

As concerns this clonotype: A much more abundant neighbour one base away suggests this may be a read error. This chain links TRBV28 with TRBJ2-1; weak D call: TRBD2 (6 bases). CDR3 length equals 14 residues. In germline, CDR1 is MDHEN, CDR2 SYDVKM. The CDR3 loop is CVSSWDLAYNEQFF. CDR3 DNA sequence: TGTGTCAGCAGTTGGGACTTGGCCTACAATGAGCAGTTCTTC.

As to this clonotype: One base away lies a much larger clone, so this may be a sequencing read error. The CDR3 is CRVEEGVGTNTQYF. CDR3 DNA sequence: TGCAGGGTTGAAGAAGGAGTAGGCACAAATACGCAGTATTTT. The chain uses TRBV29-1 and TRBJ2-3; D not resolved. Germline CDR1 is SQVTM and CDR2 is ANQGSEA. The CDR3 covers 14 residues.

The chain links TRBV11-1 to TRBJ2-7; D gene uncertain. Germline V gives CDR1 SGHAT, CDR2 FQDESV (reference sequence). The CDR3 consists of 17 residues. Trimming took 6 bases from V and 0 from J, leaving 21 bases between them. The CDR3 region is CASSLRPASESSYEQYF. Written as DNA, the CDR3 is TGTGCCAGCAGTTTAAGGCCGGCGAGTGAAAGCTCCTACGAGCAGTACTTC.

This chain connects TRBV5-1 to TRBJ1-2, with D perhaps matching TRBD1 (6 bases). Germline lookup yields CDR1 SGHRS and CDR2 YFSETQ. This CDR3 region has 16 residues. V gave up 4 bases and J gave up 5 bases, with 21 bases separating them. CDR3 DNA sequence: TGCGCCAGCAGCCATCTTTCGACAGGAAGCGGGTATGGCTACACCTTC. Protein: CASSHLSTGSGYGYTF.

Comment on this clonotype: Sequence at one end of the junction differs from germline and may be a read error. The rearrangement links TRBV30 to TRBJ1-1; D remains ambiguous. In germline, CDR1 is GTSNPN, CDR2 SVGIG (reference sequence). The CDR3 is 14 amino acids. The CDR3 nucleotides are TGTGTCTGGAGTGTATCAGGCTCGGGGACTGAAGCTTTCTTT. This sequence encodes CVWSVSGSGTEAFF.

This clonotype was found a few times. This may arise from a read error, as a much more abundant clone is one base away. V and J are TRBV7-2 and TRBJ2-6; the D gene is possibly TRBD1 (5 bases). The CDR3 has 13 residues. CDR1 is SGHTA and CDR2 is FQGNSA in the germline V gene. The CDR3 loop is CATGISGVNVLTF. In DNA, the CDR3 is TGTGCCACAGGGATCTCTGGGGTCAACGTCCTGACTTTC.

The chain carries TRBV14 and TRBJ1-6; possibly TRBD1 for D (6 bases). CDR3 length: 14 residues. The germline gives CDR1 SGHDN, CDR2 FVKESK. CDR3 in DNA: TGTGCTAGCGGGCACTCAGGGGAAAATTCACCCCTCCACTTT. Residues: CASGHSGENSPLHF. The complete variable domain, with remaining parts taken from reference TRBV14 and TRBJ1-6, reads EAGVTQFPSHSVIEKGQTVTLRCDPISGHDNLYWYRRVMGKEIKFLLHFVKESKQDESGMPNNRFLAERTGGTYSTLKVQPAELEDSGVYFCASGHSGENSPLHFGNGTRLTVT.

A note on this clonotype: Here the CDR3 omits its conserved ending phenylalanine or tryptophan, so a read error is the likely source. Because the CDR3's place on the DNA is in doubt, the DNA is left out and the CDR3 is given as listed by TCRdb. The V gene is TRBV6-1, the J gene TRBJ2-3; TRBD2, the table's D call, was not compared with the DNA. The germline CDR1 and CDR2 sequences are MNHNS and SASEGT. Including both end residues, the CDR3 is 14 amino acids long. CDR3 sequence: CGSGLAGETYTQYL.

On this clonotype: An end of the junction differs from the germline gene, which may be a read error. CDR3 region: CACRGLVGVYEQYF. As DNA, the CDR3 is TGTGCCTGCAGGGGGCTAGTGGGAGTCTACGAGCAGTACTTC. The chain has TRBV6-6 and TRBJ2-7; 8 nucleotides line up with TRBD1. Per germline, CDR1 MNHNY and CDR2 SVGAGI (reference sequence). The length of the CDR3 is 14 residues.

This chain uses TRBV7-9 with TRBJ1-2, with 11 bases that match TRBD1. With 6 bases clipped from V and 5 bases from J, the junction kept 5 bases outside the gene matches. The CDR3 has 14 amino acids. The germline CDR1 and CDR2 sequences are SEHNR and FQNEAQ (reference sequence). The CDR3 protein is CASRRDRGFYGYTF. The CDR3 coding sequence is TGTGCCAGCAGAAGGGACAGGGGGTTTTATGGCTACACCTTC.

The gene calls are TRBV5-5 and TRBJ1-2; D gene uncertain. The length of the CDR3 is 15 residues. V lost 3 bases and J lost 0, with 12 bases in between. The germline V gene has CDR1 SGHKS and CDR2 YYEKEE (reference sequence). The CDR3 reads CASSYPPETNYGYTF. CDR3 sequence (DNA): TGTGCCAGCAGCTATCCCCCTGAGACTAACTATGGCTACACCTTC.

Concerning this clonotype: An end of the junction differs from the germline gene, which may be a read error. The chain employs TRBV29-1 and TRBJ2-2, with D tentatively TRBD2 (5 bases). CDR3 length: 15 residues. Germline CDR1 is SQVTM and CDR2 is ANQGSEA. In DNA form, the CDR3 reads TGCAGCGTTGCGGGGAGTGTAGTGCGAACCGGGGAGTTGTTTTTT. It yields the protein CSVAGSVVRTGELFF.